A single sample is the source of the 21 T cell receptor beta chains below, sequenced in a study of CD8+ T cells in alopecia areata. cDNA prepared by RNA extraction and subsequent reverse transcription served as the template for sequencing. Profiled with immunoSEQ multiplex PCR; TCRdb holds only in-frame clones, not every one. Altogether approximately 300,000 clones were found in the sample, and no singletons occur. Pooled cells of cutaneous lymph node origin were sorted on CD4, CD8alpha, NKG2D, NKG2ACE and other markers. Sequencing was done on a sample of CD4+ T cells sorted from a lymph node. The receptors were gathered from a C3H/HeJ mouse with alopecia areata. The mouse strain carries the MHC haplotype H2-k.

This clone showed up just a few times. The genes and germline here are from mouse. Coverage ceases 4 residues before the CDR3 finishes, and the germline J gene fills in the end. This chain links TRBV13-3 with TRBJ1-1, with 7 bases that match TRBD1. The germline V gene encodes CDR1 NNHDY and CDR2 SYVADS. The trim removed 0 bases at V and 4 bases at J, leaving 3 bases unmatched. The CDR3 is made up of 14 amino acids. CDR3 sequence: CASSDGQGITEVFF. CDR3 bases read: TGTGCCAGCAGTGATGGACAGGGTATCACA.

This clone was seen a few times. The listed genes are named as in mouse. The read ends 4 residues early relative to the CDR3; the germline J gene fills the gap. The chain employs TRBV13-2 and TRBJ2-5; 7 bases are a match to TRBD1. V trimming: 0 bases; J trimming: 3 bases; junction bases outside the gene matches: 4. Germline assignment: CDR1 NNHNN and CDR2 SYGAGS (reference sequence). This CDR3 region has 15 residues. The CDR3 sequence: CASGDARDRQDTQYF. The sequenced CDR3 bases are TGTGCCAGCGGTGATGCCCGGGACAGACAAGAC.

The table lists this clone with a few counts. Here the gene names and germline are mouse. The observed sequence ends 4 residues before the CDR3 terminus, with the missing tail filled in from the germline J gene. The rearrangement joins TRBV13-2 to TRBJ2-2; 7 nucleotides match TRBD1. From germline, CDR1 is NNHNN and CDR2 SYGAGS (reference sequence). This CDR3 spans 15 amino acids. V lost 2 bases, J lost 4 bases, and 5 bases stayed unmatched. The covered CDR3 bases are TGTGCCAGCGGTGACAACAGGGGAGGCACCGGG. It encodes CASGDNRGGTG. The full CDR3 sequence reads CASGDNRGGTGQLYF.

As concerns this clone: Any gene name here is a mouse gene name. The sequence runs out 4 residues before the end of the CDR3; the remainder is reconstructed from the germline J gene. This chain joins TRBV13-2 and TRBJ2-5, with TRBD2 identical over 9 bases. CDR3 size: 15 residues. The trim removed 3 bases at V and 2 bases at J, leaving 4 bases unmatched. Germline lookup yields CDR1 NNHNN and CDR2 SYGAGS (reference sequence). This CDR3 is CASGGRLGAQDTQYF. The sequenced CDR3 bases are TGTGCCAGCGGTGGCCGACTGGGGGCCCAAGAC.

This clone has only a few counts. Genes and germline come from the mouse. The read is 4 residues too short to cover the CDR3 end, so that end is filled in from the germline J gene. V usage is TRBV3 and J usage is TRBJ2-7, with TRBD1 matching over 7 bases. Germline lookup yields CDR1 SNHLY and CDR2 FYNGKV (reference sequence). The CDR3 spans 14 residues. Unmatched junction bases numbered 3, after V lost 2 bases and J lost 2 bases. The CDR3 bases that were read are TGTGCCAGCAGCTTATACAGGGGTACCTAT. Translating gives CASSLYRGTY. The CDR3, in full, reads CASSLYRGTYEQYF.

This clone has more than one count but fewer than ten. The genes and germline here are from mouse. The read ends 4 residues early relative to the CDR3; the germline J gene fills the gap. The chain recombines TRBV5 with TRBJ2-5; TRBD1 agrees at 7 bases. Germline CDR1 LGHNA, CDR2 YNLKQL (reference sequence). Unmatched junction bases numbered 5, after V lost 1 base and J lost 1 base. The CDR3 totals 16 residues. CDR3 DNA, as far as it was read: TGTGCCAGCAGCCAAGCCCGAACAGGGGACCAAGAC. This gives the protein CASSQARTGDQD. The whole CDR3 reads CASSQARTGDQDTQYF.

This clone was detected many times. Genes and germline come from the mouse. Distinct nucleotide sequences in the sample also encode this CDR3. The CDR3 loop reads CTCSAGDISYEQYF. CDR3 DNA (partial): TGCACCTGCAGTGCAGGGGACATCTCCTAT. The V call is TRBV1, the J call TRBJ2-7, with a tentative D call TRBD1 (6 bases). The read falls 4 residues short of the CDR3 end, and the missing part is taken from the germline J gene. This CDR3 region has 14 residues. Trimming removed 1 base at V and 0 bases at J, with 7 bases between. The germline V gene encodes CDR1 NSQYPW and CDR2 LRSPGD (reference sequence).

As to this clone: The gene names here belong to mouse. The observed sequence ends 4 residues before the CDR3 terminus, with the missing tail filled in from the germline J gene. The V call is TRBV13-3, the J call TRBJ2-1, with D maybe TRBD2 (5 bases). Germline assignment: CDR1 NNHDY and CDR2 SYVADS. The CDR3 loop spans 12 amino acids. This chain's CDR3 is CASSVAGAEQFF. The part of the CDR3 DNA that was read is TGTGCCAGCAGTGTAGCTGGGGCT.

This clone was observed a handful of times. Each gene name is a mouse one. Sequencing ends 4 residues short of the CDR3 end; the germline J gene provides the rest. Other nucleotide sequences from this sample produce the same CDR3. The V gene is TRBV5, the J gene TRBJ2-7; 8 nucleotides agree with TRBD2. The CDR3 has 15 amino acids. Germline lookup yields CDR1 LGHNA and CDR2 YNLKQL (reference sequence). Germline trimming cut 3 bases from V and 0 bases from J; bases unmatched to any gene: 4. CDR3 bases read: TGTGCCAGCAGCCAGGAGACTGGGGACTCCTAT. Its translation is CASSQETGDSY. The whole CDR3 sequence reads CASSQETGDSYEQYF.

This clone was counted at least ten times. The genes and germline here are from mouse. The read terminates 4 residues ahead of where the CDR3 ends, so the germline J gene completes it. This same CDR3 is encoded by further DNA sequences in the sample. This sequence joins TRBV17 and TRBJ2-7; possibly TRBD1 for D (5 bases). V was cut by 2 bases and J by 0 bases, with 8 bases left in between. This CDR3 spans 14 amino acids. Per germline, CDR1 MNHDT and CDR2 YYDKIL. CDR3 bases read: TGTGCTAGCAGTAGAAGGACATCCTCCTAT. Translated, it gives CASSRRTSSY. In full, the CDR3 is CASSRRTSSYEQYF.

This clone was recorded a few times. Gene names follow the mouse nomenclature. The CDR3 loop is CASGDLQAPQDTQYF. The CDR3 bases that were read are TGTGCCAGCGGTGATCTCCAGGCGCCCCAAGAC. This chain joins TRBV13-2 and TRBJ2-5; D is unresolved. The read finishes 4 residues shy of the CDR3 end, and the germline J gene is used to complete it. This CDR3 contains 15 residues. V was clipped by 1 base and J by 2 bases, with 11 bases between them. Germline-derived CDR1 and CDR2 are NNHNN and SYGAGS (reference sequence).

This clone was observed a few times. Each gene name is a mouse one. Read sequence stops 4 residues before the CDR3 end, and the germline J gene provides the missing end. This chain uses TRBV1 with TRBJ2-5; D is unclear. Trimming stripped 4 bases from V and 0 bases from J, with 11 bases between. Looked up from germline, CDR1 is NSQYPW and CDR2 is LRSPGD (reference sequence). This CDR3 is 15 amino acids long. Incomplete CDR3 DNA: TGCACCTGCAGTGAGCCCAGTTTTAACCAAGAC. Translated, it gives CTCSEPSFNQD. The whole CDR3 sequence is CTCSEPSFNQDTQYF.

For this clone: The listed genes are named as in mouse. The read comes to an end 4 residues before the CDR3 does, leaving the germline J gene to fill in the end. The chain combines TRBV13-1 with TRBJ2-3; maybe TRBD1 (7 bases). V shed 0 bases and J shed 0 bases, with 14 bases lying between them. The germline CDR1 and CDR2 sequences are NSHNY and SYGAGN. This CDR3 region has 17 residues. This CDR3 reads CASSDAKGAESAETLYF. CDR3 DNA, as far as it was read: TGTGCCAGCAGTGATGCGAAGGGGGCGGAAAGTGCAGAA.

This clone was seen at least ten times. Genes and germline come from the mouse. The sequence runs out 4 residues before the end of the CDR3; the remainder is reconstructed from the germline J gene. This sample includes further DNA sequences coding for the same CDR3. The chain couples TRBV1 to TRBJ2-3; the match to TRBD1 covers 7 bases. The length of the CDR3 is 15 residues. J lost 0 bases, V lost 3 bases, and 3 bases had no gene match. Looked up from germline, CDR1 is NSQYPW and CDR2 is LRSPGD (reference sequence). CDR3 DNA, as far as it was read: TGCACCTGCAGTGCCGGGACAGCTAGTGCAGAA. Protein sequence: CTCSAGTASAE. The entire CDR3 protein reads CTCSAGTASAETLYF.

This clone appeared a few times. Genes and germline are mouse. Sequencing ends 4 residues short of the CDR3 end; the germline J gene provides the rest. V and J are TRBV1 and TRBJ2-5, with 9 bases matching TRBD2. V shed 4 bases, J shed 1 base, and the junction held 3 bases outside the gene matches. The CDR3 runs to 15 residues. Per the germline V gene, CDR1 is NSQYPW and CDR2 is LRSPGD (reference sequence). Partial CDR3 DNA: TGCACCTGCAGTGGACTGGGGGCTGACCAAGAC. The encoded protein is CTCSGLGADQD. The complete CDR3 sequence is CTCSGLGADQDTQYF.

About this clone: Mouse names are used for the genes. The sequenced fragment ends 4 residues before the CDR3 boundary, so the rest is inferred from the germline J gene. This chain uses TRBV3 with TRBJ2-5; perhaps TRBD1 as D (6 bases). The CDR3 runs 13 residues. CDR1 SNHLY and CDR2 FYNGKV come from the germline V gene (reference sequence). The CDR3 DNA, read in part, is TGTGCCAGCAGCCTACAGGGAGGAGAC. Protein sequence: CASSLQGGD. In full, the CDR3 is CASSLQGGDTQYF.

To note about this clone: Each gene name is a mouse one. CDR3 DNA (partial): TGTGCCAGCAGTGAAAGACTGGGGGCTGTTGCAGAA. It yields the protein CASSERLGAVAE. From start to end, the CDR3 is CASSERLGAVAETLYF. This sequence joins TRBV13-1 and TRBJ2-3; TRBD2 matches at 9 bases. The CDR3 is cut off 4 residues early in the read; its end comes from the germline J gene. The CDR3 runs to 16 residues. Germline CDR1 NSHNY, CDR2 SYGAGN. With V trimmed by 2 bases and J by 2 bases, 6 bases remained unmatched.

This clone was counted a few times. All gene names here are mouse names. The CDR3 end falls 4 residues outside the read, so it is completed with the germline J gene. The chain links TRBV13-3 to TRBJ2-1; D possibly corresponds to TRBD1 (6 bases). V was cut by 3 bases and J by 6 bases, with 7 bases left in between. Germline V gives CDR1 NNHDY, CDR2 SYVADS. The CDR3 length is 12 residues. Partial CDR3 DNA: TGTGCCAGCAGTGGGGACATTGCT. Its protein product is CASSGDIA. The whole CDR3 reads CASSGDIAEQFF.

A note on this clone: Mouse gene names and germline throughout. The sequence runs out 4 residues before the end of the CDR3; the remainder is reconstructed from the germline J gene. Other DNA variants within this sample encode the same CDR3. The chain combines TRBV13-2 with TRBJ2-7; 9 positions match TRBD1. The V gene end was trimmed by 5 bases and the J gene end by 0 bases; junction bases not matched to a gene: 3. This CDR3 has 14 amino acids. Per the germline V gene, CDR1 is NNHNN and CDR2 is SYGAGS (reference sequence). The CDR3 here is CASGETGGSYEQYF. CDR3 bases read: TGTGCCAGCGGGGAGACAGGGGGCTCCTAT.

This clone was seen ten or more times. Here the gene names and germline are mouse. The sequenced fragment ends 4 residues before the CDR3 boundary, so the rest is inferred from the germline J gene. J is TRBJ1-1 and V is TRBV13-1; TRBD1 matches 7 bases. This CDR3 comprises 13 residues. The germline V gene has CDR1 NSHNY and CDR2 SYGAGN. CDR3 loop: CASSEPGTAEVFF. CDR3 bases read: TGTGCCAGCAGTGAGCCCGGGACAGCA.

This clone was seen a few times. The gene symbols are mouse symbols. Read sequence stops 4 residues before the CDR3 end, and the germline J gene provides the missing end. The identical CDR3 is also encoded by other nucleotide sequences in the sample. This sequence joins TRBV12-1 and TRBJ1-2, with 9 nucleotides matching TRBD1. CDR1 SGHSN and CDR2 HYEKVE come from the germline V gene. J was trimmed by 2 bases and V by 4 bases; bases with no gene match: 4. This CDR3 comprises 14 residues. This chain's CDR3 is CASSLTGGNSDYTF. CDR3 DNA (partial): TGTGCCAGCTCCCTAACAGGGGGCAACTCC.